One and the same sample provided the 4 T cell receptor beta chains below, sequenced in a study of vaccination and CD4 T cells after COVID-19. The treatment is: roughly 10-day PBMC culture with coronavirus spike peptide pools or control peptides (ViraFEST assay). These receptors lack a known antigen. With the Oncomine TCR Beta short-read assay, DNA from cultured CD4+ T cells was sequenced. One entry per CDR3 protein, called by TCRdb with MiXCR from the PCR reads. The data contain approximately 15,000 distinct CDR3 sequences, 53% of them seen just once; the ten biggest clones take up about 5%. This sample comprised CD4+ T cells from blood, cultured in vitro, obtained before SARS-CoV-2 vaccination. These receptors all stem from a human donor who had recovered from COVID-19.

The chain couples TRBV6-1 to TRBJ1-1; maybe TRBD1 (6 bases). V lost 6 bases, J lost 1 base, and 9 bases lay in between. The CDR3 length is 13 residues. Per the germline V gene, CDR1 is MNHNS and CDR2 is SASEGT. The DNA of the CDR3 is TGTGCCAGCAGAAAGACAGGGAACACTGAAGCTTTCTTT. Translating gives CASRKTGNTEAFF.

This chain connects TRBV10-3 to TRBJ1-1; D gene uncertain. The CDR3 spans 15 residues. Germline V gives CDR1 ENHRY, CDR2 SYGVKD. V was shortened by 1 base and J by 3 bases, with 12 bases between the two germline ends. The chain's CDR3 is CAISEYGGRDTEAFF. The DNA for the CDR3 is TGTGCCATCAGTGAGTACGGCGGAAGGGACACTGAAGCTTTCTTT.

This clonotype was seen a few times. The chain combines TRBV24-1 with TRBJ2-2, with D perhaps TRBD2 (5 bases). CDR1 and CDR2 (germline): KGHDR, SFDVKD. Trimming pared 9 bases from V and 4 bases from J, leaving 11 bases between. This CDR3 contains 13 residues. As DNA, the CDR3 is TGTGCCACCTCCCGGGGTGTCACCGGGGAGCTGTTTTTT. It translates to CATSRGVTGELFF.

This clonotype was picked up a small number of times. The chain links TRBV2 to TRBJ2-5; D gene uncertain. V lost 0 bases, J lost 4 bases, and 3 bases lay in between. The CDR3 contains 12 residues. In germline, CDR1 is SNHLY, CDR2 FYNNEI. The CDR3 is CASSEAAETQYF. CDR3 in DNA: TGTGCCAGCAGTGAAGCGGCAGAGACCCAGTACTTC.